Below are 8 T cell receptor beta chains sequenced from a single sample in a study of glioma-infiltrating T cells. Using RNA template, CDR3s of TCR alpha and beta were amplified with iRepertoire arm-PCR. TCRdb fed the multiplex PCR reads into MiXCR, producing one record per CDR3 protein. The sample has around 140,000 distinct CDR3 sequences; roughly two fifths are singletons. Specimen: glioma tissue, nonneoplastic brain tissue, or PBMCs (not recorded which). The source of these receptors is a human donor with low-grade glioma or glioblastoma, undergoing nonglioma brain surgery, or in good health (not recorded which).

The chain is built from TRBV7-9 and TRBJ2-7; 12 bases are a match to TRBD1. The CDR3 loop spans 16 amino acids. V lost 5 bases, J lost 3 bases, and 8 bases stayed unmatched. Germline V CDR1 and CDR2: SEHNR, FQNEAQ (reference sequence). The CDR3 DNA is TGTGCCAGCAGCAATCCGGGACAGGGGGCTGACTACGAGCAGTACTTC. It encodes CASSNPGQGADYEQYF.

CDR3 sequence reads: CASSRSSYNSPLHF. The CDR3, as DNA: TGTGCCAGCAGTCGGAGCTCCTATAATTCACCCCTCCACTTT. The genes are TRBV6-1 and TRBJ1-6; no clear D. Germline CDR1 reads MNHNS; CDR2 reads SASEGT. V was clipped by 5 bases and J by 0 bases, with 5 bases between them. This CDR3 is 14 amino acids long.

Remarks on this clonotype: At one end, the junction sequence differs from germline, possibly due to a read error. V and J are TRBV7-9 and TRBJ2-5; the D gene is possibly TRBD1 (5 bases). This CDR3 comprises 14 residues. Per germline, CDR1 SEHNR and CDR2 FQNEAQ (reference sequence). The CDR3 loop reads CARSPIRAQETQYF. The DNA for the CDR3 is TGTGCCCGCAGCCCTATCAGGGCCCAAGAGACCCAGTACTTC.

The chain couples TRBV10-3 to TRBJ2-5, with 7 positions matching TRBD1. The CDR3 has 17 residues. Germline-derived CDR1 and CDR2 are ENHRY and SYGVKD. The V and J ends lost 0 bases and 0 bases, in that order; junction bases with no gene match: 7. CDR3 in amino acids: CAISESETGTYQETQYF. For the CDR3, the DNA is TGTGCCATCAGTGAGTCCGAGACAGGGACGTACCAAGAGACCCAGTACTTC.

The chain joins TRBV19 to TRBJ2-3, with TRBD2 matching 8 bases. CDR3 length: 15 amino acids. The V and J ends lost 5 bases and 3 bases, in that order; junction bases with no gene match: 7. Germline loops: CDR1 LNHDA, CDR2 SQIVND (reference sequence). The CDR3 coding sequence is TGTGCCAGTAGTGATCTAATAGCGGGGACAGATACGCAGTATTTT. Residues: CASSDLIAGTDTQYF.

This clonotype was counted between two and nine times. CDR3 in DNA: TGTGCCAGCAGCCCCAGGGGGGGGGGCACTGAAGCTTTCTTT. Translation: CASSPRGGGTEAFF. The gene calls are TRBV7-2 and TRBJ1-1; 7 positions agree with TRBD1. The germline V gene encodes CDR1 SGHTA and CDR2 FQGNSA. The CDR3 consists of 14 residues. The ends lost 5 bases at V and 4 bases at J; junction bases unmatched: 7.

The chain carries TRBV14 and TRBJ1-1; TRBD1 is a possible D gene (6 bases). CDR1 and CDR2 from the germline V gene are SGHDN and FVKESK. Between the trimmed V and J ends, which lost 3 bases and 7 bases, there was a span of 12 bases. The CDR3 runs 13 residues. The CDR3 region has the DNA TGTGCCAGCAGCCAGAGTATGGACAGTGAAGCTTTCTTT. Its translation is CASSQSMDSEAFF.

This clonotype has only a few counts. The chain is built from TRBV6-2 or TRBV6-3 and TRBJ2-7; TRBD2 might be the D (6 bases). Deletions cut 4 bases from V and 1 base from J, with 11 bases between. Germline values: CDR1 MNHEY, CDR2 SVGEGT. This CDR3 spans 14 amino acids. The CDR3 DNA reads as TGTGCCAGCAGTTGGGCGGGACTTTCCTACGAGCAGTACTTC. It translates to CASSWAGLSYEQYF.